The next 16 T cell receptor beta chains were all read from a single sample in a study of blood T cell repertoires in COVID-19. Generated by immunoSEQ multiplex PCR, the TCRdb table keeps only in-frame clones and is missing some. The sample lists fewer than 400,000 clones, 70% to 90% occurring once. The sample comprised PBMCs or T cells enriched from blood (not recorded which). All receptors derive from a man aged 25 to 45 who had recovered from COVID-19.

V is TRBV11-2 and J is TRBJ2-3, with TRBD1 identical over 7 bases. V lost 3 bases to trimming and J lost 6 bases; unmatched junction nucleotides: 9. Germline-derived CDR1 and CDR2 are SGHAT and FQNNGV. This CDR3 has 15 residues. This chain's CDR3 is CASSLMGQPGDTQYF. The CDR3 DNA reads as TGTGCCAGCAGCTTGATGGGACAGCCGGGCGATACGCAGTATTTT. Supplemented by reference TRBV11-2 and TRBJ2-3, the full variable domain reads EAGVAQSPRYKIIEKRQSVAFWCNPISGHATLYWYQQILGQGPKLLIQFQNNGVVDDSQLPKDRFSAERLKGVDSTLKIQPAKLEDSAVYLCASSLMGQPGDTQYFGPGTRLTVL.

In this sample, this clone turned up once. The chain employs TRBV4-2 and TRBJ2-3; the D is unclear. Deletions cut 0 bases from V and 1 base from J, with 5 bases between. Germline assignment: CDR1 LGHNA and CDR2 YNFKEQ. The CDR3 is 14 amino acids. The CDR3 loop reads CASSQESGTDTQYF. Here the CDR3 DNA reads TGTGCCAGCAGCCAAGAGTCCGGCACAGATACGCAGTATTTT.

This clone has a single count. This chain joins TRBV5-5 and TRBJ2-7, with D possibly TRBD1 on 7 matching bases. V shed 4 bases and J shed 2 bases, with 22 bases lying between them. The CDR3 extends over 17 amino acids. Germline V gene lookup returns CDR1 SGHKS and CDR2 YYEKEE (reference sequence). The CDR3 DNA reads TGTGCCAGCAGCCGGGAGAACAGGGGCATTATCCCCTACGAGCAGTACTTC. It translates to CASSRENRGIIPYEQYF.

The chain links TRBV4-1 to TRBJ1-1, with unresolved D. Trimming took off 0 bases at V and 8 bases at J, with 4 bases between the two ends. Germline V gene data show CDR1 as MGHRA and CDR2 as YSYEKL. The CDR3 runs 11 residues. The CDR3 nucleotides read TGCGCCAGCAGCCAAGATTCGGAAGCTTTCTTT. This translates into CASSQDSEAFF.

The chain recombines TRBV3-1 (or the pseudogene TRBV3-2) with TRBJ2-7, with TRBD1 identical over 7 bases. This CDR3 spans 16 amino acids. V trimming: 4 bases; J trimming: 0 bases; junction bases outside the gene matches: 9. Germline loops: CDR1 LGHDT, CDR2 YNNKEL (reference sequence). The CDR3 here is CASSRGQGVISYEQYF. The DNA of the CDR3 is TGTGCCAGCAGCCGCGGGCAGGGGGTTATCTCCTACGAGCAGTACTTC.

The chain combines TRBV27 with TRBJ1-1, with D unresolved. Germline CDR1 and CDR2: MNHEY and SMNVEV (reference sequence). Trimming pared 5 bases from V and 3 bases from J, leaving 7 bases between. The CDR3 consists of 12 residues. This CDR3 reads CASSDTYTEAFF. DNA of the CDR3: TGTGCCAGCAGTGACACCTACACTGAAGCTTTCTTT.

The chain joins TRBV29-1 to TRBJ2-7, with 8 nucleotides matching TRBD1. V was pared by 6 bases and J by 2 bases, with 6 bases of the junction left unmatched. The CDR3 consists of 13 residues. Germline V gene sequence: CDR1 SQVTM, CDR2 ANQGSEA. The CDR3 reads CSVLTGATYEQYF. The CDR3, as DNA: TGCAGCGTCCTGACAGGGGCAACCTACGAGCAGTACTTC.

This rearrangement joins TRBV7-2 to TRBJ1-1; 8 bases map to TRBD1. This CDR3 spans 16 amino acids. V shed 5 bases and J 1 base; nucleotides not matched to a gene: 9. Germline CDR1 and CDR2: SGHTA and FQGNSA. CDR3 protein: CASSPRDRTKNTEAFF. Written as DNA, the CDR3 is TGTGCCAGCAGCCCAAGGGACAGGACCAAGAACACTGAAGCTTTCTTT.

The chain uses TRBV25-1 and TRBJ1-1; D gene uncertain. CDR1 MGHDK and CDR2 SYGVNS come from the germline V gene. This CDR3 comprises 15 residues. V shed 4 bases and J shed 1 base, with 13 bases lying between them. As DNA, the CDR3 is TGTGCCAGCAGTGCCCTGGGAGGCGGGAACACTGAAGCTTTCTTT. Its protein is CASSALGGGNTEAFF.

V is TRBV30 and J is TRBJ1-1; maybe TRBD1 (5 bases). V was trimmed by 5 bases and J by 0 bases, leaving 13 bases between them. Germline V gene data show CDR1 as GTSNPN and CDR2 as SVGIG (reference sequence). The CDR3 has 14 residues. The CDR3 sequence: CAWGHGGLNTEAFF. DNA of the CDR3: TGTGCCTGGGGCCACGGGGGGTTGAACACTGAAGCTTTCTTT.

J is TRBJ2-3 and V is TRBV5-1; TRBD1 agrees at 11 bases. The CDR3 sequence is 16 residues long. V was clipped by 3 bases and J by 1 base; unmatched bases: 4. Germline CDR1 and CDR2: SGHRS and YFSETQ. The CDR3 reads CASSSGTGGGTDTQYF. CDR3 sequence (DNA): TGCGCCAGCAGCTCCGGGACAGGGGGTGGCACAGATACGCAGTATTTT. Variable domain in full (rest from reference TRBV5-1 and TRBJ2-3): KAGVTQTPRYLIKTRGQQVTLSCSPISGHRSVSWYQQTPGQGLQFLFEYFSETQRNKGNFPGRFSGRQFSNSRSEMNVSTLELGDSALYLCASSSGTGGGTDTQYFGPGTRLTVL.

This chain connects TRBV2 to TRBJ1-3; a weak D match, TRBD1 (6 bases). The CDR3 has 14 amino acids. V shed 4 bases and J shed 0 bases, with 7 bases lying between them. Germline loops: CDR1 SNHLY, CDR2 FYNNEI. This chain's CDR3 is CASSADSSGNTIYF. The CDR3 region has the DNA TGTGCCAGCAGTGCGGACAGCTCTGGAAACACCATATATTTT.

This chain connects TRBV3-1 (or the pseudogene TRBV3-2) to TRBJ2-1; D is possibly TRBD2 (6 bases). Trimming took 5 bases from V and 9 from J, leaving 11 bases between them. This CDR3 region has 12 residues. The V gene's germline CDR1 is LGHDT and CDR2 YNNKEL (reference sequence). The CDR3 here is CASSYQEGEQFF. CDR3 coding DNA: TGTGCCAGCAGCTATCAGGAGGGTGAGCAGTTCTTC.

The chain carries TRBV3-1 (or the pseudogene TRBV3-2) and TRBJ1-1; D gene uncertain. Deletions cut 7 bases from V and 0 bases from J, with 9 bases between. Germline V gene lookup returns CDR1 LGHDT and CDR2 YNNKEL (reference sequence). This CDR3 has 13 residues. The CDR3 loop is CASTEKMNTEAFF. As DNA, the CDR3 is TGTGCCAGCACCGAGAAAATGAACACTGAAGCTTTCTTT.

The chain uses TRBV6-5 and TRBJ1-1; 7 nucleotides agree with TRBD1. The germline V gene has CDR1 MNHEY and CDR2 SVGAGI. The CDR3 totals 12 residues. The V and J ends lost 7 bases and 8 bases, in that order; junction bases with no gene match: 7. The CDR3 loop reads CASNPQGKEAFF. In DNA form, the CDR3 reads TGTGCCAGCAACCCACAGGGGAAAGAAGCTTTCTTT.

This chain links TRBV5-6 with TRBJ1-6; D is ambiguous. The germline V and J ends were trimmed by 3 bases and 12 bases, with 10 bases remaining between them. This CDR3 region has 12 residues. Germline V lookup: CDR1 SGHDT, CDR2 YYEEEE. This chain's CDR3 is CASSSYYLPLHF. The CDR3 DNA is TGTGCCAGCAGCTCGTATTATCTACCCCTCCACTTT.